These T cell receptor beta chains were read from a single sample in a study of post-analysis software for immune sequencing data. TCRdb re-called the PCR reads with MiXCR, one entry per CDR3 protein. The table includes approximately 350,000 distinct CDR3 sequences, roughly 35% detected once. The specimen was blood. Receptors were obtained from a girl aged 10 to 17 with multiple sclerosis. CDR3s include the opening cysteine and the closing phenylalanine or tryptophan. D genes are given only for firm matches. Expanded clones are given a class, and other clones once, few, many or no size at all.

V	J	D	size	CDR3	DNA
TRBV30	TRBJ2-7	NA	NA	CAWSRSGEQYF	TGTGCCTGGAGCCGTTCCGGGGAGCAGTACTTC
TRBV11-2	TRBJ1-2	NA	few	CASSPSLGTHYGYTF	TGTGCCAGCAGCCCTTCTTTGGGCACTCACTATGGCTACACCTTC
TRBV5-1	TRBJ2-2	NA	NA	CASSPSERATGELFF	TGCGCCAGCAGCCCCTCAGAGAGGGCTACCGGGGAGCTGTTTTTT
TRBV7-2	TRBJ2-1	TRBD2	NA	CASTLSGGADEQFF	TGTGCCAGCACCCTTAGCGGGGGGGCCGATGAGCAGTTCTTC
TRBV12-3/TRBV12-4	TRBJ1-1	NA	NA	CASSFSEGNTEAFF	TGTGCCAGCAGTTTTTCGGAGGGGAACACTGAAGCTTTCTTT
TRBV24-1	TRBJ2-3	NA	few	CATSDRDTQYF	TGTGCCACCAGTGACCGAGATACGCAGTATTTT
TRBV2	TRBJ2-5	TRBD2	few	CASSEVAGGSLKETQYF	TGTGCCAGCAGTGAAGTGGCGGGGGGGTCCCTAAAAGAGACCCAGTACTTC
TRBV11-2	TRBJ2-2	TRBD1	NA	CASSAPRTGANTGELFF	TGTGCCAGCAGCGCGCCCAGGACAGGGGCGAACACCGGGGAGCTGTTTTTT
TRBV5-1	TRBJ2-1	TRBD2	NA	CASSEGTSGYNEQFF	TGCGCCAGCAGCGAAGGGACTAGCGGATACAATGAGCAGTTCTTC
TRBV7-9	TRBJ2-3	NA	NA	CASSRSITDTQYF	TGTGCCAGCAGCCGCTCGATTACAGATACGCAGTATTTT
TRBV2	TRBJ2-1	TRBD2	few	CASSETKGLASYNEQFF	TGTGCCAGCAGTGAAACAAAAGGACTAGCGTCCTACAATGAGCAGTTCTTC
TRBV5-1	TRBJ2-7	NA	few	CASSARPRGEQYF	TGCGCCAGCAGCGCGCGTCCCAGGGGCGAGCAGTACTTC
TRBV5-1	TRBJ2-1	NA	few	CASSPGEGVYNEQFF	TGCGCCAGCAGCCCAGGGGAGGGGGTTTACAATGAGCAGTTCTTC
TRBV11-2	TRBJ2-5	NA	few	CASSLVGSGETQYF	TGTGCCAGCAGCTTAGTGGGGTCAGGGGAGACCCAGTACTTC
TRBV2	TRBJ1-2	TRBD1	NA	CASRIRDSPLANYGYTF	TGTGCCAGCAGGATCCGGGACAGCCCTTTAGCCAACTATGGCTACACCTTC
TRBV5-5	TRBJ2-3	NA	NA	CASRGWDGSTDTQYF	TGTGCCAGCAGGGGGTGGGATGGGTCCACAGATACGCAGTATTTT
TRBV20-1	TRBJ2-5	TRBD2	few	CSARGSGGPLRTQYF	TGCAGTGCTAGGGGCAGCGGGGGCCCTTTGAGGACCCAGTACTTC
TRBV20-1	TRBJ2-1	NA	few	CSAREGGPHRNEQFF	TGCAGTGCTAGAGAGGGGGGGCCCCATCGGAATGAGCAGTTCTTC
TRBV7-9	TRBJ1-1	NA	NA	CASSPLTGGIGTEAFF	TGTGCCAGCAGCCCCTTGACCGGGGGGATTGGGACTGAAGCTTTCTTT
TRBV11-2	TRBJ2-7	NA	NA	CASRGLGVSSYEQYF	TGTGCCAGCAGAGGCCTCGGGGTAAGCTCCTACGAGCAGTACTTC
TRBV11-1	TRBJ2-7	TRBD1	NA	CASSLWTGDRYEQYF	TGTGCCAGCAGCTTATGGACAGGAGACCGTTACGAGCAGTACTTC
TRBV7-3	TRBJ2-1	TRBD2	NA	CASSLGFYGGGAYDEQFF	TGTGCCAGCAGCTTAGGGTTCTACGGCGGGGGGGCCTACGATGAGCAGTTCTTC
TRBV12-3/TRBV12-4	TRBJ2-5	TRBD1	few	CASSPGQAQETQYF	TGTGCCAGCAGTCCGGGACAGGCTCAAGAGACCCAGTACTTC
TRBV7-3	TRBJ2-1	NA	NA	CASSSPGASGNNEQFF	TGTGCCAGCAGCTCTCCGGGGGCTAGCGGTAACAATGAGCAGTTCTTC
TRBV6-1	TRBJ1-5	TRBD1	NA	CASSPQGGPQHF	TGTGCCAGCAGTCCGCAGGGGGGGCCCCAGCATTTT
TRBV7-3	TRBJ2-5	TRBD2	many	CASSEGLAGGFSGETQYF	TGTGCCAGCAGCGAGGGACTAGCGGGGGGGTTCTCTGGAGAGACCCAGTACTTC
TRBV12-5	TRBJ2-2	NA	NA	CASGPNGFTGELFF	TGTGCTAGTGGCCCAAATGGCTTCACCGGGGAGCTGTTTTTT
TRBV2	TRBJ1-6	NA	few	CASSEMGQGDSPLHF	TGTGCCAGCAGTGAAATGGGGCAGGGAGATTCACCCCTCCACTTT
TRBV7-2	TRBJ2-5	NA	few	CASTREGGQNQETQYF	TGTGCCAGCACCAGAGAAGGCGGACAGAACCAAGAGACCCAGTACTTC
TRBV12-3/TRBV12-4	TRBJ1-5	NA	few	CASSLAGDQPQHF	TGTGCCAGCAGTCTCGCAGGGGATCAGCCCCAGCATTTT
TRBV28	TRBJ2-3	NA	few	CASGSTGGTDTQYF	TGTGCCAGCGGCTCCACGGGGGGCACAGATACGCAGTATTTT
TRBV7-2	TRBJ2-5	TRBD2	few	CASSWVAGAQETRYF	TGTGCCAGCAGCTGGGTAGCGGGGGCCCAAGAGACCCGGTACTTC
TRBV24-1	TRBJ2-2	TRBD2	few	CATSDGLAGDTGELFF	TGTGCCACCAGTGATGGACTAGCGGGGGACACCGGGGAGCTGTTTTTT
TRBV11-2	TRBJ2-5	NA	few	CASSLEGAGRQETQYF	TGTGCCAGCAGCTTAGAGGGAGCAGGGCGCCAAGAGACCCAGTACTTC
TRBV12-3/TRBV12-4	TRBJ2-3	NA	NA	CASSPSLREMADTEYF	TGTGCCAGCAGTCCCTCTCTGAGGGAGATGGCAGATACGGAGTATTTT
TRBV29-1	TRBJ2-3	NA	NA	CSVEEGRGTDTQYF	TGCAGCGTTGAAGAGGGAAGGGGCACAGATACGCAGTATTTT
TRBV5-1	TRBJ1-4	TRBD1	NA	CASSLAGGDEKLFF	TGCGCCAGCAGCTTGGCAGGGGGCGATGAAAAACTGTTTTTT
TRBV6-2/TRBV6-3	TRBJ2-5	NA	few	CASSSRDRVKETQYF	TGTGCCAGCAGTTCCCGGGACCGGGTCAAAGAGACCCAGTACTTC
TRBV11-1	TRBJ2-3	NA	few	CASSLAETGYDTDTQYF	TGTGCCAGCAGCTTAGCCGAAACAGGATATGATACAGATACGCAGTATTTT
TRBV6-5	TRBJ1-5	NA	NA	CASSSVRPKWHF	TGTGCCAGCAGTTCCGTCCGCCCAAAGTGGCATTTT
TRBV4-1	TRBJ1-1	NA	NA	CASSHPTTDPRGMNTEAFF	TGCGCCAGCAGCCACCCTACTACGGACCCACGGGGAATGAACACTGAAGCTTTCTTT
TRBV6-2/TRBV6-3	TRBJ1-1	NA	NA	CASSPHRLNTEAFF	TGTGCCAGCAGCCCCCACAGATTGAACACTGAAGCTTTCTTT
TRBV6-2/TRBV6-3	TRBJ2-1	NA	NA	CASRSTRANEQFF	TGTGCCAGCCGATCGACCAGGGCGAATGAGCAGTTCTTC
TRBV12-3/TRBV12-4	TRBJ2-3	NA	NA	CASSFSGRRRTDTQYF	TGTGCCAGCAGTTTCTCGGGACGGAGAAGAACAGATACGCAGTATTTT
TRBV10-3	TRBJ2-1	NA	NA	CAVSEDGAYYNEQFF	TGTGCCGTCAGTGAAGATGGGGCCTACTACAATGAGCAGTTCTTC
TRBV14	TRBJ2-4	NA	NA	CASSQEQFGGKQYF	TGTGCCAGCAGCCAAGAACAATTCGGGGGAAAGCAGTACTTC
TRBV7-2	TRBJ1-5	TRBD1	NA	CASSLVAGGGQPQHF	TGTGCCAGCAGCTTAGTGGCAGGGGGCGGTCAGCCCCAGCATTTT
TRBV7-3	TRBJ2-7	TRBD1	many	CASSSPGQGSEQYF	TGTGCCAGCAGCTCACCGGGACAGGGGAGCGAGCAGTACTTC
TRBV12-3/TRBV12-4	TRBJ2-3	TRBD2	many	CASSGLAHTDTQYF	TGTGCCAGCAGTGGACTAGCCCACACAGATACGCAGTATTTT
TRBV18	TRBJ1-6	NA	NA	CASSPGAEQSWSPLHF	TGTGCCAGCTCACCAGGTGCTGAACAGAGTTGGTCACCCCTCCACTTT
TRBV29-1	TRBJ1-2	NA	few	CSVETLAGPRVYGYTF	TGCAGCGTTGAAACGCTAGCAGGCCCACGGGTCTATGGCTACACCTTC